This T cell receptor beta chain comes out of a study of beta chain features in type 1 diabetes. Study conclusions and caveats: The study found moderately but significantly shorter TCRB CDR3s in all four CD4+ subsets of Type 1 diabetes patients.

This clone has just a few counts. Its antigen is not identified. The V and J ends lost 2 bases and 5 bases respectively, with 7 bases between them. Germline loops: CDR1 MNHEY, CDR2 SVGAGI. The CDR3 is 13 amino acids. All of the isolated RNA was reverse transcribed, so expressed TCRB transcripts were sequenced. The repertoire was sequenced with immunoSEQ multiplex PCR; TCRdb's copy has only in-frame clones and lacks some. The data show about 170,000 clones, roughly 8% seen once. This chain joins TRBV6-5 and TRBJ1-5; no clear D gene. The clonotype comes from a young man with type 1 diabetes. The sequenced material came from central memory CD4+ T cells from blood. CDR3 loop: CASSYVADQPQHF. The CDR3 nucleotides read TGTGCCAGCAGTTACGTCGCGGATCAGCCCCAGCATTTT.